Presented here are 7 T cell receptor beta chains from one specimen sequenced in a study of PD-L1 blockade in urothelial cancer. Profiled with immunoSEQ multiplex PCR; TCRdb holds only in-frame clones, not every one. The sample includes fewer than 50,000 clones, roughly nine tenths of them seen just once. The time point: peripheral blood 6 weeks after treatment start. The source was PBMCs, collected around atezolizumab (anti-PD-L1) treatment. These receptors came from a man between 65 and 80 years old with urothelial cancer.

The CDR3 bases are TGTGCCTGGACTCCTGGAAACACCATATATTTT. Amino acid sequence: CAWTPGNTIYF. The chain has TRBV30 and TRBJ1-3; D gene uncertain. V was shortened by 4 bases and J by 2 bases, with 3 bases between the two germline ends. CDR1 GTSNPN and CDR2 SVGIG come from the germline V gene (reference sequence). The CDR3 covers 11 residues.

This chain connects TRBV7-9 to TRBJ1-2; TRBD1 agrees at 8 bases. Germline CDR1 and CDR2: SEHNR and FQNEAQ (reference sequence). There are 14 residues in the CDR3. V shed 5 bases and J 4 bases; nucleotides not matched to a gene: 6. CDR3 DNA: TGTGCCAGCAGCCCCAGGACAGGGAGCTATGGCTACACCTTC. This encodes CASSPRTGSYGYTF.

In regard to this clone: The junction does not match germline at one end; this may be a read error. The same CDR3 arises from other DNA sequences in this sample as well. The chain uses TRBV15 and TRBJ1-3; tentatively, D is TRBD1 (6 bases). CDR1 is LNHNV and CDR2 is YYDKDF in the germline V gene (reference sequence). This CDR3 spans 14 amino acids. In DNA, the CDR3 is TGTGCCACTAGCAGTGGGGGCCCTGGAAACACCATATATTTT. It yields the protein CATSSGGPGNTIYF. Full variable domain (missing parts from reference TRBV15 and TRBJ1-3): DAMVIQNPRYQVTQFGKPVTLSCSQTLNHNVMYWYQQKSSQAPKLLFHYYDKDFNNEADTPDNFQSRRPNTSFCFLDIRSPGLGDTAMYLCATSSGGPGNTIYFGEGSWLTVV.

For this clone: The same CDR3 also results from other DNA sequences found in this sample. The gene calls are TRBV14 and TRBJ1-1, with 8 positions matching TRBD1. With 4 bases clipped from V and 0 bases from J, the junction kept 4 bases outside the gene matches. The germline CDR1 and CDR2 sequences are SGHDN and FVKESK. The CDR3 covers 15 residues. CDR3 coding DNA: TGTGCCAGCAGCCTCCGGACAGGGTTGAACACTGAAGCTTTCTTT. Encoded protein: CASSLRTGLNTEAFF.

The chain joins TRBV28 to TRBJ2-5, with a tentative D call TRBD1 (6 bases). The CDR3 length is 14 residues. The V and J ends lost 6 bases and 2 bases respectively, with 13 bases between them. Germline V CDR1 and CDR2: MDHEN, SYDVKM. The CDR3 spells CASSRIGQQETQYF. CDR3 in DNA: TGTGCCAGCAGCAGAATCGGACAGCAAGAGACCCAGTACTTC.

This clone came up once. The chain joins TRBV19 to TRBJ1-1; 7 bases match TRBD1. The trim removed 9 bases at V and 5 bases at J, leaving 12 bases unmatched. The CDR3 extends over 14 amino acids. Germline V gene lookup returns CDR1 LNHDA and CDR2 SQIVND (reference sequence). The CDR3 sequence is CASWGTTGRTEAFF. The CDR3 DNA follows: TGTGCCAGCTGGGGGACGACAGGGCGGACTGAAGCTTTCTTT.

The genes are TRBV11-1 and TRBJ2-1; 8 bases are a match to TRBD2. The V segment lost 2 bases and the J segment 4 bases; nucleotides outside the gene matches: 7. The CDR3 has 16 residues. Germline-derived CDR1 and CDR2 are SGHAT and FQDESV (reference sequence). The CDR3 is CASSLIAAGGYNEQFF. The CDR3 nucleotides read TGTGCCAGCAGCTTAATCGCGGCGGGAGGTTACAATGAGCAGTTCTTC.